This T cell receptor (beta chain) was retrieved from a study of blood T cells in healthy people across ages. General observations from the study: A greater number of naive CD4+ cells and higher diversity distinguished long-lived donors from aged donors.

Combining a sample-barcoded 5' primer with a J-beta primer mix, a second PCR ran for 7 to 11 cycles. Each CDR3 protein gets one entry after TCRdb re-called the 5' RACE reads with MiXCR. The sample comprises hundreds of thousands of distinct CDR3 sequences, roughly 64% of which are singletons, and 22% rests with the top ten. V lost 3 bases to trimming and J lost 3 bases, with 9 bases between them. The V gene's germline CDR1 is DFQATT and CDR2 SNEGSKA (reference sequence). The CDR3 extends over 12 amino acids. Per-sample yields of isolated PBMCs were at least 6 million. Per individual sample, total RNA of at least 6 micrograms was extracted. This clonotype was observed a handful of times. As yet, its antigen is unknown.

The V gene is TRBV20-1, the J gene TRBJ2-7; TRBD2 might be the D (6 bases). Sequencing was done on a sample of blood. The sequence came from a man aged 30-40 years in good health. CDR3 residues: CSASGSRYEQYF. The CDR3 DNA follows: TGCAGTGCTAGCGGGAGTCGCTACGAGCAGTACTTC.